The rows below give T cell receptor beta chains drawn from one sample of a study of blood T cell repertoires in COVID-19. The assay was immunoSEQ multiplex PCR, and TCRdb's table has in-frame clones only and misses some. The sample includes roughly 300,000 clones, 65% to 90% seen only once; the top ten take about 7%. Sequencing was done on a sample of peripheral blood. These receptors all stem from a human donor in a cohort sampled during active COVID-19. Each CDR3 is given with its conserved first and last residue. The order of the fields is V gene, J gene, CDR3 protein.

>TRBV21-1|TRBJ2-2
CASSSRGCGTGELFF
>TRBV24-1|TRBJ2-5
CATSTQGRGETQYF
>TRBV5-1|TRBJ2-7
CASSLTGSYEQYF
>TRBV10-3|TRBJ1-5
CAISTGGSEPQHF
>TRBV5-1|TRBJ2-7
CASSLVTGGSEQYF
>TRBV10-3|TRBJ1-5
CAIIPPFYRDRNQPQHF
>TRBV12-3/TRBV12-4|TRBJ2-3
CASRGGTDTQYF
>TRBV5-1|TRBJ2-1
CASSLRTSQNNEQFF
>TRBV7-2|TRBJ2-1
CASSLVLGAGPYNEQFF
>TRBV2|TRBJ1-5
CASSTSPHQPQHF
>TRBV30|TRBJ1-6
CAWRGREESSPLHF
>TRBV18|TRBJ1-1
CASSPWTELVTEAFF
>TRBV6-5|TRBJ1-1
CASNSVQGAIEAFF
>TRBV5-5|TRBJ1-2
CASAPRSNYGYTF
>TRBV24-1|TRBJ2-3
CATSDPGTSNTDTQYF
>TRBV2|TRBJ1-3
CASSAGGRGNTIYF
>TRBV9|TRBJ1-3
CASSGHVGNTIYF
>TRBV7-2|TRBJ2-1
CASSLGRPYEQFF
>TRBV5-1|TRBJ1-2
CASNPGQSLGSRGYTF
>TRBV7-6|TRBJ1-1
CASSGGVEAFF
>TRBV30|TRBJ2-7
CAWSVAPGQAYEQYF
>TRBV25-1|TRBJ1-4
CASSGRQLLNEKLFF
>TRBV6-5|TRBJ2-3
CASSFRTSGEDTQYF
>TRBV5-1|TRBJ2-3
CASSSTGGADTQYF
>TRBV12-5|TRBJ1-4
CASGPGQPNEKLFF
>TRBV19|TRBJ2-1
CASSIVSMTGTIQFF
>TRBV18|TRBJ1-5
CASSGNRGNQPQHF
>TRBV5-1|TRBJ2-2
CASSLKGQSTGELFF
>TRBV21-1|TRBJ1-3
CASSRAGLTGNTIYF
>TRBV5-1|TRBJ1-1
CASSLGTASMNTEAFF
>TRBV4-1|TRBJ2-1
CASSHSFYNEQFF
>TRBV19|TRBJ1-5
CASSISRDRGLYSNQPQHF
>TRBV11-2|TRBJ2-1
CASSLGSRGMNEQFF
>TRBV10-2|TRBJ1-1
CASTLDRGIEYHGNTEAFF
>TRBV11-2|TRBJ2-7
CASSLGSSHEQYF
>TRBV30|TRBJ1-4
CAWSVSGEKLFF
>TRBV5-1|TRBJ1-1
CASSMGQGSSAEAFF
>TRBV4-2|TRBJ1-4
CASSQDLGTGSEKLFF
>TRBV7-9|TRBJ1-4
CASSSQGVLTPYEKLFF
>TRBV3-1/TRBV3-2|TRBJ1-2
CASSPLALEGHGYTF